A selection of T cell receptor beta chains follows, all from one sample in a study of CD8 T cells in ankylosing spondylitis. TCRdb reprocessed the 5' RACE reads via MiXCR and lists one record per CDR3 protein. Of 35,000 to 45,000 distinct CDR3 sequences in the sample, around 10% were seen once. The sample was blood, either unsorted or a sorted T cell fraction (not recorded which). Source of these receptors: a male donor with ankylosing spondylitis or in good health (not recorded which). Each CDR3 is given with its conserved first and last residue. D genes are given only for firm matches. A row's size may be missing; if present it is once, few, many or a size class.

CDR3nt,CDR3aa,len,j_gene,v_gene,d_gene,abundance
TGCGCCAGCAGCTTGGTACTGGGGATCCATGGCTACACCTTC,CASSLVLGIHGYTF,14,TRBJ1-2,TRBV5-1,NA,few
TGCGCCAGCAGTCAACACCGGGAAATCTACGAGCAGTACTTC,CASSQHREIYEQYF,14,TRBJ2-7,TRBV5-1,NA,NA
TGTGCCAGCAGTTACTTCGGTAGGCCTGACGATGAGCAGTTCTTC,CASSYFGRPDDEQFF,15,TRBJ2-1,TRBV6-5,NA,many
TGTGCCAGCAGCTACGACAGGTTCTCCTACAATGAGCAGTTCTTC,CASSYDRFSYNEQFF,15,TRBJ2-1,TRBV5-6,NA,many
TGTGCCAGCTCCTCGGAAGGTTACAATCAGCCCCAGCATTTT,CASSSEGYNQPQHF,14,TRBJ1-5,TRBV18,NA,many
TGTGCCAGCAGCTTAGTATCTTGGGGGGCCGAAAACTATGGCTACACCTTC,CASSLVSWGAENYGYTF,17,TRBJ1-2,TRBV11-2,NA,NA
TGTGCCAGCAGCTTAGGGGCAGCCGCTGAAGCTTTCTTT,CASSLGAAAEAFF,13,TRBJ1-1,TRBV7-6,NA,many
TGTGCCAGCACGTTGGGTTCTTCGGTCTACGAGCAGTACTTC,CASTLGSSVYEQYF,14,TRBJ2-7,TRBV18,NA,many
TGTGCCAGCTTAGGGAGGGGGCCCTCGAGGTACGAGCAGTACTTC,CASLGRGPSRYEQYF,15,TRBJ2-7,TRBV28,NA,many
TGCGCCAGCAGCCCTGACGGGCTGAACACTGAAGCTTTCTTT,CASSPDGLNTEAFF,14,TRBJ1-1,TRBV5-1,NA,many
TGTGCCAGCAGTCGTGATACGTACAATGAGCAGTTCTTC,CASSRDTYNEQFF,13,TRBJ2-1,TRBV12-3/TRBV12-4,NA,many
TGCGCCAGCAGCCGACCGGGACAGGGGGCGCCCGGGGAGCTGTTTTTT,CASSRPGQGAPGELFF,16,TRBJ2-2,TRBV4-1,TRBD1,many
TGTGCCAGCAGCTTAGGGGGGGGAGGCCGGGGAGTGGAGACCCAGTACTTC,CASSLGGGGRGVETQYF,17,TRBJ2-5,TRBV11-2,TRBD2,few